One and the same sample provided the 11 T cell receptor beta chains below, sequenced in a study of regulatory T cells in long-lasting Graves disease. Described time point: newly diagnosed GD, antithyroid drugs for less than 3 months. Construction of the TCR library relied on RNA isolated from PBMCs. In building TCR beta libraries, iRepertoire HTBI primers were used together with Arm-PCR of CDR3 regions. TCRdb re-analysed the multiplex PCR reads in MiXCR, keeping a single row per CDR3 protein. This table has hundreds of thousands of distinct CDR3 sequences, approximately 13% appearing once. This sample was also put to use in a study of T cells in Graves' hyperthyroidism and ophthalmopathy.

The starting material was peripheral blood mononuclear cells (PBMCs), obtained at new diagnosis, from a patient treated with antithyroid drugs. Receptors were obtained from a young man with Graves disease.

This clonotype occurred many times. The rearrangement links TRBV2 to TRBJ1-1; maybe TRBD1 (6 bases). From germline, CDR1 is SNHLY and CDR2 FYNNEI. Trimming removed 9 bases at V and 0 bases at J, with 11 bases between. This CDR3 region has 13 residues. The CDR3 sequence is CARKDSLNTEAFF. The CDR3 region has the DNA TGTGCCAGGAAGGACAGTTTGAACACTGAAGCTTTCTTT.

This clonotype has just a few counts. The V and J genes are TRBV29-1 and TRBJ1-2; tentative D call: TRBD1 (6 bases). The CDR3 has 13 amino acids. The ends were cut back, 4 bases at V and 1 base at J, with 10 bases in the middle. Germline CDR1 is SQVTM and CDR2 is ANQGSEA. DNA for the CDR3: TGCAGCGTTGCGGACAGCTATAACTATGGCTACACCTTC. Protein product: CSVADSYNYGYTF.

This clonotype was detected ten times or more. The J gene is TRBJ2-7, the V gene TRBV6-5; TRBD1 matches at 7 bases. Germline lookup yields CDR1 MNHEY and CDR2 SVGAGI. The ends lost 3 bases at V and 2 bases at J; junction bases unmatched: 7. This CDR3 region has 15 residues. The CDR3, as DNA: TGTGCCAGCAGTTATGGCGACAGGGCCCCCTACGAGCAGTACTTC. This gives the protein CASSYGDRAPYEQYF.

Of note for this clonotype: A much bigger clone sits one base away, suggesting this may be a read error. The chain carries TRBV20-1 and TRBJ2-7; D gene ambiguous. Germline V gene lookup returns CDR1 DFQATT and CDR2 SNEGSKA (reference sequence). The CDR3 is 14 amino acids. V was shortened by 3 bases and J by 3 bases, with 15 bases between the two germline ends. CDR3 protein: CSARKGSSHYEQYF. The DNA of the CDR3 is TGCAGTGCTAGGAAGGGATCCTCTCACTACGAGCAGTACTTC.

About this clonotype: A much bigger clone sits one base away, suggesting this may be a read error. The chain has TRBV27 and TRBJ2-1, with 10 bases aligning to TRBD2. The CDR3 sequence is 15 residues long. The V segment lost 5 bases and the J segment 8 bases; nucleotides outside the gene matches: 9. Germline V gene data show CDR1 as MNHEY and CDR2 as SMNVEV (reference sequence). The CDR3 sequence: CASSDGTSATHEQFF. The DNA for the CDR3 is TGTGCCAGCAGTGACGGGACTAGCGCCACTCATGAGCAGTTCTTC.

The CDR3 DNA follows: TGTGCCAGCAGTCAGTCCGGGACTAGCAGTAACACAGATACGCAGTATTTT. Translation: CASSQSGTSSNTDTQYF. The gene calls are TRBV6-1 and TRBJ2-3; 9 positions match TRBD2. Germline CDR1 reads MNHNS; CDR2 reads SASEGT. This CDR3 region has 17 residues. V shed 5 bases, J shed 2 bases, and the junction held 11 bases outside the gene matches.

This clonotype appeared many times. The chain uses TRBV7-3 and TRBJ2-2; unclear D gene. The CDR3 contains 14 residues. V shed 2 bases and J shed 5 bases, with 9 bases lying between them. Germline V gene lookup returns CDR1 SGHTA and CDR2 FQGTGA. The CDR3 reads CASSLLGTTGELFF. In DNA, the CDR3 is TGTGCCAGCAGCTTACTTGGAACGACCGGGGAGCTGTTTTTT.

This clonotype was counted at least ten times. The J gene is TRBJ2-7, the V gene TRBV2; D unclear. Germline V gene lookup returns CDR1 SNHLY and CDR2 FYNNEI. Deletions cut 7 bases from V and 3 bases from J, with 16 bases between. This CDR3 region has 14 residues. For the CDR3, the DNA is TGTGCCAGCATTTCGGACGGATTTTTCTACGAGCAGTACTTC. Translation gives CASISDGFFYEQYF.

This clonotype occurred many times. The chain links TRBV20-1 to TRBJ2-7; unclear D gene. The germline V gene has CDR1 DFQATT and CDR2 SNEGSKA (reference sequence). V lost 5 bases and J lost 7, with 15 bases in between. The CDR3 totals 12 residues. The CDR3 sequence: CSALPAVNEQYF. The CDR3 nucleotides read TGCAGTGCTCTCCCTGCGGTAAATGAGCAGTACTTC.

This clonotype was counted ten times or more. The DNA of the CDR3 is TGCGCCAGCAGCTTGGCCCGGGATTGGGTTGAAGCTTTCTTT. Translated: CASSLARDWVEAFF. The chain employs TRBV5-1 and TRBJ1-1, with D hard to call. This CDR3 contains 14 residues. CDR1 is SGHRS, CDR2 YFSETQ, per germline. Trimming removed 0 bases from V and 7 bases from J, with 13 bases in between.

V is TRBV20-1 and J is TRBJ1-2; D remains unclear. The CDR3 has 16 amino acids. Looked up from germline, CDR1 is DFQATT and CDR2 is SNEGSKA (reference sequence). Trimming left V 0 bases short and J 0 bases short, with 14 bases between. DNA of the CDR3: TGCAGTGCTAGAGATCGATCCCGGGATTCTAACTATGGCTACACCTTC. Amino acids: CSARDRSRDSNYGYTF.